Following are 15 T cell receptor beta chains from one sample sequenced in a study of blood T cell repertoires in COVID-19. The assay was immunoSEQ multiplex PCR, and TCRdb's table has in-frame clones only and misses some. The sample comprises 250,000 to 300,000 clones, 80% to 90% of which are singletons, and over 3.5% rests with the top ten. Sample: peripheral blood. The receptors were sampled from a woman in her thirties or forties with acute or convalescent COVID-19.

The CDR3 region is CASSSGTDPFF. For the CDR3, the DNA is TGTGCCAGCAGCTCCGGGACAGATCCTTTCTTT. V usage is TRBV11-2 and J usage is TRBJ1-1; 7 bases fit TRBD1. J gave up 12 bases and V 4 bases, and 5 bases lay outside the gene matches. This CDR3 spans 11 amino acids. CDR1 is SGHAT, CDR2 FQNNGV, per germline.

The CDR3: CASSVVTVMNTEAFF. DNA for the CDR3: TGTGCCAGCAGCGTAGTGACAGTAATGAACACTGAAGCTTTCTTT. V gene TRBV9 combines with J gene TRBJ1-1; a possible D gene is TRBD1 (5 bases). Looked up from germline, CDR1 is SGDLS and CDR2 is YYNGEE. This CDR3 has 15 amino acids. V lost 0 bases, J lost 0 bases, and 9 bases lay in between.

V and J are TRBV6-1 and TRBJ2-3; 11 bases are shared with TRBD2. V shed 2 bases, J shed 1 base, and the junction held 5 bases outside the gene matches. CDR1 is MNHNS and CDR2 is SASEGT in the germline V gene. The CDR3 loop spans 17 amino acids. CDR3 bases: TGTGCCAGCAGTGAAATCCTAGCGGGGGGACGCACAGATACGCAGTATTTT. This sequence encodes CASSEILAGGRTDTQYF.

This chain links TRBV24-1 with TRBJ1-2; D call uncertain. Trimming left V 3 bases short and J 10 bases short, with 17 bases between. Germline V lookup: CDR1 KGHDR, CDR2 SFDVKD. This CDR3 has 14 amino acids. The CDR3 DNA is TGTGCCACCAGTGATGCGTCTCAGCGGGCGGACTACACCTTC. It translates to CATSDASQRADYTF.

The CDR3: CASSDEDREFGNTIYF. CDR3 DNA: TGTGCCAGCAGTGATGAGGACAGGGAATTTGGAAACACCATATATTTT. The rearrangement links TRBV2 to TRBJ1-3; the match to TRBD1 covers 8 bases. The CDR3 has 16 residues. With V trimmed by 3 bases and J by 3 bases, 7 bases remained unmatched. Germline values: CDR1 SNHLY, CDR2 FYNNEI.

This clone is a singleton in its sample. This sequence joins TRBV11-1 and TRBJ2-1; 8 nucleotides align to TRBD2. V lost 5 bases and J lost 15; bases outside the gene matches: 12. This CDR3 region has 13 residues. CDR1 and CDR2 from the germline V gene are SGHAT and FQDESV (reference sequence). CDR3 nucleotides: TGTGCCAGCAGCCTGAGAGCGGGGGCGCGACGGTTCTTC. This codes for CASSLRAGARRFF.

The gene calls are TRBV2 and TRBJ1-2; D gene uncertain. Germline CDR1 and CDR2: SNHLY and FYNNEI. Deletions cut 2 bases from V and 4 bases from J, with 5 bases between. There are 12 residues in the CDR3. CDR3 sequence: CASSENSYGYTF. CDR3 nucleotide sequence: TGTGCCAGCAGTGAAAACAGCTATGGCTACACCTTC.

V gene TRBV7-2 combines with J gene TRBJ1-6; D gene uncertain. Trimming took off 0 bases at V and 0 bases at J, with 6 bases between the two ends. The CDR3 extends over 16 amino acids. Germline-derived CDR1 and CDR2 are SGHTA and FQGNSA. The CDR3 sequence: CASSLALSSYNSPLHF. As DNA, the CDR3 is TGTGCCAGCAGCTTAGCCCTGAGCTCCTATAATTCACCCCTCCACTTT. The whole variable domain, remainder taken from reference TRBV7-2 and TRBJ1-6, is GAGVSQSPSNKVTEKGKDVELRCDPISGHTALYWYRQSLGQGLEFLIYFQGNSAPDKSGLPSDRFSAERTGGSVSTLTIQRTQQEDSAVYLCASSLALSSYNSPLHFGNGTRLTVT.

This rearrangement joins TRBV11-2 to TRBJ2-3; D ambiguous. The germline V gene has CDR1 SGHAT and CDR2 FQNNGV. The CDR3 is 15 amino acids. V lost 1 base to trimming and J lost 0 bases, with 8 bases between them. The CDR3 sequence is CASSLAVYSTDTQYF. The CDR3 DNA reads TGTGCCAGCAGCTTAGCGGTATATAGCACAGATACGCAGTATTTT.

The gene calls are TRBV2 and TRBJ1-5; D is ambiguous. V lost 6 bases and J lost 4, with 13 bases in between. Germline values: CDR1 SNHLY, CDR2 FYNNEI. The CDR3 sequence is 14 residues long. The CDR3 sequence: CASSVEAGNQPQHF. Here the CDR3 DNA reads TGTGCCAGCAGCGTAGAGGCGGGTAATCAGCCCCAGCATTTT.

CDR3 sequence reads: CASSQEIAGAQYF. Written as DNA, the CDR3 is TGCGCCAGCAGCCAAGAAATAGCGGGTGCGCAGTATTTT. This chain joins TRBV4-1 and TRBJ2-3; 7 bases are a match to TRBD2. V was pared by 0 bases and J by 10 bases, with 4 bases of the junction left unmatched. Germline loops: CDR1 MGHRA, CDR2 YSYEKL. The CDR3 sequence is 13 residues long.

The chain recombines TRBV2 with TRBJ2-5; possibly TRBD2 for D (6 bases). V lost 8 bases and J lost 7, with 20 bases in between. The germline V gene has CDR1 SNHLY and CDR2 FYNNEI. The CDR3 contains 14 residues. DNA of the CDR3: TGTGCCAGCCCGGAGGAGGGGCGCATAGGGACCCAGTACTTC. Encoded protein: CASPEEGRIGTQYF.

The J gene is TRBJ1-4, the V gene TRBV28; D might be TRBD1 (6 bases). The CDR3 has 16 amino acids. Germline lookup yields CDR1 MDHEN and CDR2 SYDVKM. V gave up 3 bases and J gave up 2 bases, with 13 bases separating them. The CDR3 region is CASSFAGAGTNEKLFF. The CDR3 DNA reads TGTGCCAGCAGTTTCGCGGGGGCGGGTACTAATGAAAAACTGTTTTTT.

The chain carries TRBV7-2 and TRBJ1-2; D is possibly TRBD1 (6 bases). This CDR3 has 14 residues. The germline V and J ends were trimmed by 3 bases and 5 bases, with 13 bases remaining between them. From germline, CDR1 is SGHTA and CDR2 FQGNSA. The CDR3 DNA follows: TGTGCCAGCAGCTTCACGGACAGAACTTATGGCTACACCTTC. Its protein is CASSFTDRTYGYTF.

The chain carries TRBV2 and TRBJ1-2; 9 nucleotides match TRBD1. Germline V lookup: CDR1 SNHLY, CDR2 FYNNEI. V was clipped by 0 bases and J by 9 bases; unmatched bases: 8. The CDR3 contains 15 residues. The CDR3 loop is CASSEARGTGLRYTF. In nucleotides, the CDR3 is TGTGCCAGCAGTGAAGCCAGGGGGACAGGGCTACGCTACACCTTC.